The 3 T cell receptor beta chains listed next were all sequenced from one sample in a study of T cell repertoires in ileal Crohn's disease (dated by TCRdb to between 2018 and 2021). Library creation used the immunoSEQ multiplex PCR assay. Imported from immuneACCESS, the table was reduced by TCRdb to in-frame sequences with V and J called. These copies leave out some clones; in studies compared against another copy, an unresolved V gene accounts for under half, and the cause of the remainder is not known. This sample gives more than 4,000 clones in total; roughly four fifths of them show up just once. The top ten constitute 16% of the sample. The specimen sequenced was ileal tissue. Receptor source: an adult with Crohn's disease.

The CDR3 loop is CASSAGGREPDETQYF. In DNA form, the CDR3 reads TGTGCCAGCAGCGCGGGGGGGCGGGAGCCCGACGAGACCCAGTACTTC. The chain uses TRBV5-6 and TRBJ2-5, with TRBD2 matching 9 bases. The CDR3 length is 16 residues. The V gene's germline CDR1 is SGHDT and CDR2 YYEEEE. J was trimmed by 5 bases and V by 4 bases; bases with no gene match: 12.

This clone was seen more than once but under ten times. The J gene is TRBJ1-2, the V gene TRBV27; 8 bases fit TRBD1. There are 16 residues in the CDR3. Germline assignment: CDR1 MNHEY and CDR2 SMNVEV (reference sequence). With 5 bases clipped from V and 7 bases from J, the junction kept 15 bases outside the gene matches. The CDR3 spells CASSPPPLTGGGGYTF. CDR3 in DNA: TGTGCCAGCAGTCCGCCCCCCCTTACAGGGGGGGGTGGCTACACCTTC.

The rearrangement joins TRBV7-3 to TRBJ2-5; possible D gene TRBD1, 6 bases. The V and J ends lost 2 bases and 4 bases respectively, with 8 bases between them. The CDR3 spans 13 residues. CDR1 SGHTA and CDR2 FQGTGA come from the germline V gene. CDR3 sequence (DNA): TGTGCCAGCAGCTTAGGGGGCGGAGAGACCCAGTACTTC. Translated: CASSLGGGETQYF.